Here is one T cell receptor beta chain with its context. The record originates from a study of CXCR4 blockade with PD-1 therapy in pancreatic cancer. V lost 6 bases and J 1 base, leaving 12 bases between the germline ends. Germline loops: CDR1 LNHDA, CDR2 SQIVND (reference sequence). The CDR3 runs to 14 residues. Produced via immunoSEQ multiplex PCR; TCRdb's table is partial and in-frame only. The profile shows 5,200 or so clones, roughly half of them singletons. The sequence was collected from a human donor with pancreatic ductal adenocarcinoma. V gene TRBV19 combines with J gene TRBJ1-1, with D maybe TRBD1 (5 bases). The sequencing sample was made of tumor tissue. CDR3 region: CASREDRTNTEAFF. CDR3 nucleotide sequence: TGTGCCAGTAGAGAAGACAGAACGAACACTGAAGCTTTCTTT. The variable domain in full, with the rest retrieved from reference TRBV19 and TRBJ1-1, is DGGITQSPKYLFRKEGQNVTLSCEQNLNHDAMYWYRQDPGQGLRLIYYSQIVNDFQKGDIAEGYSVSREKKESFPLTVTSAQKNPTAFYLCASREDRTNTEAFFGQGTRLTVV.